The rows below give T cell receptor beta chains drawn from one sample of a study of blood T cell repertoires in COVID-19. The assay was immunoSEQ multiplex PCR, and TCRdb's table has in-frame clones only and misses some. Found here are about 100,000 clones, just over 85% of them singletons; the top ten hold over 10%. Sequencing was carried out using peripheral blood. These TCRs come from a woman aged 60-70 years in a cohort sampled during active or convalescent COVID-19. Each CDR3 is given with its conserved first and last residue. The order of the fields is J gene, V gene, CDR3 length, D gene, clone size, CDR3 DNA, CDR3 protein. A D gene is named only where the DNA matches it firmly. Only some rows state a clone size, as once, few, many or a class for expanded clones.

TRBJ2-5	TRBV5-1	15	-	-	TGCGCCAGCAGCTCACAGCTAAGCCTTGGGGAGACCCAGTACTTC	CASSSQLSLGETQYF
TRBJ2-7	TRBV9	15	TRBD1	-	TGTGCCAGCAGCGCCTCCGGGACAGGGGTTGAGGAGCAGTACTTC	CASSASGTGVEEQYF
TRBJ1-3	TRBV7-2	16	TRBD1	-	TGTGCCAGCAGCAGCGACAAACAGGGGACTGGAAACACCATATATTTT	CASSSDKQGTGNTIYF
TRBJ2-3	TRBV29-1	16	TRBD2	-	TGCAGCGTTGCGGGGGGAATGGAAGACAGCACAGATACGCAGTATTTT	CSVAGGMEDSTDTQYF
TRBJ2-5	TRBV4-2	15	TRBD2	-	TGTGCCAGCAGCCAAAGTGGTCTAGCGGCTGAGACCCAGTACTTC	CASSQSGLAAETQYF
TRBJ2-7	TRBV3-1/TRBV3-2	14	-	-	TGTGCCAGCACCCAAGGGCGGGGCCACTACGAGCAGTACTTC	CASTQGRGHYEQYF
TRBJ2-1	TRBV27	13	-	-	TGTGCCAGCAGTTTCGGCAGGGGGGCAAAGCAGTTCTTC	CASSFGRGAKQFF
TRBJ1-2	TRBV6-5	12	TRBD1	-	TGTGCCAGCAGGGGACAGACTTATGGCTACACCTTC	CASRGQTYGYTF
TRBJ2-5	TRBV12-3/TRBV12-4	13	TRBD1	-	TGTGCCAGCAGCCCGACAGGGAGAGAGACCCAGTACTTC	CASSPTGRETQYF
TRBJ2-1	TRBV30	13	-	-	TGTGCCTGGAGTGTACATGGCTACAATGAGCAGTTCTTC	CAWSVHGYNEQFF
TRBJ1-4	TRBV18	18	-	-	TGTGCCAGCTCACCGGGGCTCAGGACCTATCGGACTAATGAAAAACTGTTTTTT	CASSPGLRTYRTNEKLFF
TRBJ2-5	TRBV19	15	-	-	TGTGCCAGTAGTATAATCCACGGGTACCAAGAGACCCAGTACTTC	CASSIIHGYQETQYF
TRBJ2-7	TRBV7-9	15	TRBD1	-	TGTGCCAGCAGCTTAACAGGACAGGGAGGTGGCGAGCAGTACTTC	CASSLTGQGGGEQYF
TRBJ2-7	TRBV14	15	TRBD1	-	TGTGCCAGCAGACCAAGCGACAGGGTGGCCTACGAGCAGTACTTC	CASRPSDRVAYEQYF
TRBJ2-5	TRBV6-5	14	TRBD1	once	TGTGCCAGCAGTCGACAGGGGGCGTTAGAGACCCAGTACTTC	CASSRQGALETQYF